Below, 5 T cell receptor beta chains from the same sample are listed, as sequenced in a study of T cell responses to AZD1222 COVID-19 vaccine. Profiling relied on immunoSEQ multiplex PCR, and the TCRdb table lists in-frame clones only, not all of them. The table lists about 130,000 clones, about 92% of them singletons, with about 1.9% in the top ten. The starting material was peripheral blood, obtained on day 0 of AZD1222 vaccination. Receptor source: an adult in good health.

The J gene is TRBJ1-2, the V gene TRBV3-1 (or the pseudogene TRBV3-2), with 7 bases fitting TRBD1. The germline gives CDR1 LGHDT, CDR2 YNNKEL (reference sequence). Unmatched junction bases numbered 6, after V lost 1 base and J lost 1 base. The CDR3 loop spans 16 amino acids. CDR3 DNA sequence: TGTGCCAGCAGCCAAGGACAGACAGGGTATAACTATGGCTACACCTTC. Its translation is CASSQGQTGYNYGYTF.

V usage is TRBV5-1 and J usage is TRBJ1-2; D unresolved. The CDR3 sequence is 13 residues long. From germline, CDR1 is SGHRS and CDR2 YFSETQ. V gave up 4 bases and J gave up 3 bases, with 10 bases separating them. CDR3 in DNA: TGCGCCAGCAGCCCCTCGGGCGACTATGGCTACACCTTC. Protein sequence: CASSPSGDYGYTF.

This clone was observed a single time. The chain has TRBV15 and TRBJ1-1; D is unresolved. V was clipped by 8 bases and J by 0 bases, with 7 bases between them. CDR3 length equals 12 residues. CDR1 and CDR2 from the germline V gene are LNHNV and YYDKDF (reference sequence). The CDR3 coding sequence is TGTGCCACCGGACGGGTGAACACTGAAGCTTTCTTT. Residues: CATGRVNTEAFF.

The CDR3 here is CASSHYGTSFTGELFF. The DNA of the CDR3 is TGCGCCAGCAGCCATTACGGGACTAGTTTCACCGGGGAGCTGTTTTTT. V is TRBV4-1 and J is TRBJ2-2; TRBD2 matches 8 bases. Per the germline V gene, CDR1 is MGHRA and CDR2 is YSYEKL. The CDR3 loop spans 16 amino acids. V lost 3 bases and J lost 4; bases outside the gene matches: 7.

The rearrangement uses TRBV5-1 and TRBJ2-1; D tentatively fits TRBD1 or TRBD2 (5 bases each). In germline, CDR1 is SGHRS, CDR2 YFSETQ. The CDR3 sequence is 16 residues long. The V end lost 0 bases, the J end lost 8 bases, and 18 bases lay between the germline ends. DNA for the CDR3: TGCGCCAGCAGCTTGGTGGTTCTCGGGGCCGGGGATGAGCAGTTCTTC. Residues: CASSLVVLGAGDEQFF.